This T cell receptor (beta chain) originates from a study of T cell repertoires in cytomegalovirus infection. The CDR3 length is 13 residues. Germline CDR1 and CDR2: SGHVS and FNYEAQ. MiXCR, run by TCRdb on the reads, gives a single entry per CDR3 protein. The table has some 900,000 distinct CDR3 sequences, around a third seen once. Concerning this clonotype: Its antigen is unidentified. A read error may produce the germline difference seen at one junction end.

This specimen was cultured CD8+ T cells from PBMCs, taken from culture after CMV antigen stimulation. The chain carries TRBV7-6 and TRBJ1-4; no clear D. The TCR sequence derives from a human donor in good health (CMV status not recorded). Some clones in this sample may be carry-over from other donors' samples. CDR3 sequence reads: CASSLSLGEKLFF. CDR3 DNA: TGTGCTAGCAGCCTCTCGCTAGGTGAAAAACTGTTTTTT.